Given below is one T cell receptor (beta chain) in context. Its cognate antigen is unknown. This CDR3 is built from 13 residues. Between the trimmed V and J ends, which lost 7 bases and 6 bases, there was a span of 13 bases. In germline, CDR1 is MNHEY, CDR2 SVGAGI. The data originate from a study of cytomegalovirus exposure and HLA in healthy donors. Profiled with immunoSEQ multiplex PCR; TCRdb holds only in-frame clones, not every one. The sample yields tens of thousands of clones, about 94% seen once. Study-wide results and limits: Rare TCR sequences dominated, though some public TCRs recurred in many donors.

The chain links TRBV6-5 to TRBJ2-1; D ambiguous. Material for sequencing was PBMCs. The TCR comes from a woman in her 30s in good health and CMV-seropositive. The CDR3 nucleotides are TGTGCCAGCACACGAGCCCGAGGCAATGAGCAGTTCTTC. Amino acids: CASTRARGNEQFF.